Listed here are 2 T cell receptor beta chains from one sample, sequenced in a study of cytotoxic CD8 clonotypes in ibrutinib-treated CLL. The method was immunoSEQ multiplex PCR; TCRdb's version includes in-frame clones alone and lacks a portion of them. The sample carries roughly 60,000 clones, approximately 71% recorded once. Sample: PBMCs, taken after 12 months of ibrutinib treatment. Receptor source: a human donor with chronic lymphocytic leukemia.

The CDR3, as DNA: TGTGCCAGCCGCCGGACAGAGACAGAAAAACTGTTTTTT. Translating it yields CASRRTETEKLFF. This rearrangement joins TRBV2 to TRBJ1-4; D is perhaps TRBD1 (6 bases). Germline CDR1 is SNHLY and CDR2 is FYNNEI. The CDR3 runs 13 residues. Trimming shortened V by 8 bases and J by 8 bases, and 15 bases separated the two germline ends.

This clone was counted a few times. Here the CDR3 reads CASSPGTLYTEAFF. CDR3 sequence (DNA): TGTGCCAGCAGCCCTGGGACCTTATACACTGAAGCTTTCTTT. The V gene is TRBV28, the J gene TRBJ1-1; maybe TRBD1 (5 bases). This CDR3 region has 14 residues. Trimming removed 6 bases from V and 3 bases from J, with 14 bases in between. Germline-derived CDR1 and CDR2 are MDHEN and SYDVKM.